This passage covers 20 T cell receptor beta chains from one sample sequenced in a study of response to subunit inactivated influenza vaccine. TCRdb reprocessed the RT-PCR reads via MiXCR and lists one record per CDR3 protein. The sample contains under 200,000 distinct CDR3 sequences, roughly 10% of which appear only once. The sequenced sample was non-naive T cells sorted from PBMCs, obtained roughly 47 days after vaccination. The receptors shown here come from a middle-aged man who received an inactivated influenza vaccine.

A few counts support this clonotype. V is TRBV28 and J is TRBJ1-5; 8 bases are shared with TRBD1. V was clipped by 1 base and J by 6 bases; unmatched bases: 5. The CDR3 contains 15 residues. Germline loops: CDR1 MDHEN, CDR2 SYDVKM. DNA for the CDR3: TGTGCCAGCAGTTTATTTGGACAGGGCGGTCAGCCCCAGCATTTT. Its protein is CASSLFGQGGQPQHF.

This clonotype was seen a few times. The chain links TRBV5-6 to TRBJ1-1; D perhaps matches TRBD1 (6 bases). This CDR3 is 13 amino acids long. V lost 4 bases to trimming and J lost 4 bases, with 11 bases between them. Germline lookup yields CDR1 SGHDT and CDR2 YYEEEE. The CDR3 bases are TGTGCCAGCAGCCCAAGGGGGGTCACTGAAGCTTTCTTT. Protein sequence: CASSPRGVTEAFF.

This chain uses TRBV29-1 with TRBJ1-2; tentative D call: TRBD1 (5 bases). Germline V gene sequence: CDR1 SQVTM, CDR2 ANQGSEA. V was trimmed by 4 bases and J by 6 bases, leaving 15 bases between them. The CDR3 consists of 13 residues. Here the CDR3 reads CSVGAPQGNGYTF. CDR3 sequence (DNA): TGCAGCGTTGGGGCTCCTCAGGGTAATGGCTACACCTTC.

This chain joins TRBV20-1 and TRBJ2-7; 13 bases are shared with TRBD2. The V segment lost 4 bases and the J segment 12 bases; nucleotides outside the gene matches: 12. The CDR3 is 14 amino acids. The germline CDR1 and CDR2 sequences are DFQATT and SNEGSKA (reference sequence). This CDR3 is CSANRPGLAGWSYF. The DNA for the CDR3 is TGCAGTGCTAACCGCCCGGGACTAGCGGGATGGTCGTACTTC.

The chain is built from TRBV7-2 and TRBJ2-1; 12 bases are a match to TRBD1. Per germline, CDR1 SGHTA and CDR2 FQGNSA. Trimming took 5 bases from V and 5 from J; bases not matched to a gene: 7. The CDR3 has 16 amino acids. The CDR3 coding sequence is TGTGCCAGCAGCCTACCGGGGACAGGGGGCCACAATGAGCAGTTCTTC. This encodes CASSLPGTGGHNEQFF.

The chain couples TRBV12-3 or TRBV12-4 to TRBJ1-1; the D is unclear. Trimming stripped 7 bases from V and 4 bases from J, with 16 bases between. The CDR3 runs to 14 residues. Here the CDR3 DNA reads TGTGCCAGCAACTACTTTGGCGGGAGCACTGAAGCTTTCTTT. Protein: CASNYFGGSTEAFF.

The rearrangement uses TRBV28 and TRBJ2-1; D may be TRBD2 (6 bases). Trimming shortened V by 6 bases and J by 6 bases, and 12 bases separated the two germline ends. Germline V gene lookup returns CDR1 MDHEN and CDR2 SYDVKM. The CDR3 has 13 residues. CDR3 nucleotide sequence: TGTGCCAGCAGCCCGAGCGGGCCCAATGAGCAGTTCTTC. This encodes CASSPSGPNEQFF.

The CDR3 protein is CSASEGYIQYF. The CDR3, as DNA: TGCAGTGCTAGCGAGGGGTACATTCAGTACTTC. The rearrangement joins TRBV20-1 to TRBJ2-4; tentatively, D is TRBD1 or TRBD2 (5 bases each). The germline gives CDR1 DFQATT, CDR2 SNEGSKA (reference sequence). The CDR3 spans 11 residues. V gave up 3 bases and J gave up 8 bases, with 8 bases separating them.

This clonotype has a count of ten or more. J is TRBJ1-2 and V is TRBV10-3; perhaps TRBD1 as D (5 bases). The CDR3 runs to 15 residues. V lost 0 bases and J 4 bases, leaving 12 bases between the germline ends. Germline-derived CDR1 and CDR2 are ENHRY and SYGVKD. As DNA, the CDR3 is TGTGCCATCAGTGAGTCTTCAGGGTCAGGCTATGGCTACACCTTC. Protein: CAISESSGSGYGYTF.

This clonotype has at least ten counts. The V and J genes are TRBV29-1 and TRBJ2-7; tentative D call: TRBD1 (6 bases). There are 12 residues in the CDR3. Trimming left V 5 bases short and J 2 bases short, with 10 bases between. CDR1 is SQVTM, CDR2 ANQGSEA, per germline. The CDR3, as DNA: TGCAGCGTTAGAACAGGGACCTACGAGCAGTACTTC. Translation gives CSVRTGTYEQYF.

The J gene is TRBJ2-5, the V gene TRBV6-1; D unclear. This CDR3 contains 14 residues. Trimming removed 6 bases at V and 4 bases at J, with 15 bases between. Germline CDR1 and CDR2: MNHNS and SASEGT. The CDR3 DNA follows: TGTGCCAGCAGCCCCCGGACGCATGGAGAGACCCAGTACTTC. Translating it yields CASSPRTHGETQYF.

The CDR3 DNA reads as TGCGCCAGCAGCTTGAGGGCTTGGATGTCAACGGATACGCAGTATTTT. Its translation is CASSLRAWMSTDTQYF. The V and J genes are TRBV5-1 and TRBJ2-3; D gene ambiguous. Looked up from germline, CDR1 is SGHRS and CDR2 is YFSETQ. V gave up 1 base and J gave up 6 bases, with 18 bases separating them. There are 16 residues in the CDR3. The full variable domain, completed using reference TRBV5-1 and TRBJ2-3, is KAGVTQTPRYLIKTRGQQVTLSCSPISGHRSVSWYQQTPGQGLQFLFEYFSETQRNKGNFPGRFSGRQFSNSRSEMNVSTLELGDSALYLCASSLRAWMSTDTQYFGPGTRLTVL.

The chain couples TRBV29-1 to TRBJ1-2; D is undetermined. CDR3 length: 10 residues. Trimming removed 4 bases from V and 6 bases from J, with 6 bases in between. CDR1 is SQVTM and CDR2 is ANQGSEA in the germline V gene. CDR3 in DNA: TGCAGCGTTGTCGAGAATGGCTACACCTTC. Amino acid sequence: CSVVENGYTF.

A few counts support this clonotype. This chain joins TRBV4-2 and TRBJ1-6; D gene uncertain. The length of the CDR3 is 11 residues. Germline CDR1 LGHNA, CDR2 YNFKEQ. V was trimmed by 0 bases and J by 14 bases, leaving 5 bases between them. CDR3 in DNA: TGTGCCAGCAGCCAAGAACTAACCCTCCACTTT. As protein: CASSQELTLHF.

This clonotype was found many times. The chain employs TRBV12-3 or TRBV12-4 and TRBJ2-5; 9 positions agree with TRBD2. CDR3 length: 12 residues. V was clipped by 11 bases and J by 4 bases; unmatched bases: 5. This chain's CDR3 is CASRGGLETQYF. CDR3 in DNA: TGTGCCTCGCGGGGGGGCCTAGAGACCCAGTACTTC.

The CDR3 protein is CASSRVLGPRNTEAFF. Here the CDR3 DNA reads TGCGCCAGCAGCCGCGTATTAGGGCCGAGGAACACTGAAGCTTTCTTT. The chain has TRBV4-3 and TRBJ1-1; D unclear. Germline assignment: CDR1 LGHNA and CDR2 YSLEER. CDR3 length equals 16 residues. V was shortened by 4 bases and J by 1 base, with 16 bases between the two germline ends.

This clonotype has only a few counts. The rearrangement joins TRBV28 to TRBJ2-7, with 8 positions matching TRBD1. Per the germline V gene, CDR1 is MDHEN and CDR2 is SYDVKM. V lost 6 bases to trimming and J lost 0 bases; unmatched junction nucleotides: 1. This CDR3 spans 13 amino acids. CDR3 in DNA: TGTGCCAGCAGGGACAGGGCCTCCTACGAGCAGTACTTC. Its protein product is CASRDRASYEQYF.

In regard to this clonotype: A much larger clone sits a single nucleotide away, making a read error possible. Since no conserved phenylalanine or tryptophan closes the CDR3, a read error is the likely cause. This chain connects TRBV7-2 to TRBJ2-6; D unresolved. The CDR3 spans 16 residues. V gave up 5 bases and J gave up 0 bases, with 11 bases separating them. Germline V gene sequence: CDR1 SGHTA, CDR2 FQGNSA. The CDR3 region is CASSPRLISGANVLTL. In DNA, the CDR3 is TGTGCCAGCAGCCCTAGACTTATCTCTGGGGCCAACGTCCTGACTCTC.

Many counts were recorded for this clonotype. This chain joins TRBV7-2 and TRBJ1-1, with D perhaps TRBD1 (6 bases). Germline values: CDR1 SGHTA, CDR2 FQGNSA. V was pared by 1 base and J by 3 bases, with 12 bases between. The CDR3 sequence is 15 residues long. This CDR3 reads CASSLGRQGYTEAFF. In nucleotides, the CDR3 is TGTGCCAGCAGCTTAGGGCGTCAGGGGTACACTGAAGCTTTCTTT.

This clonotype has ten or more counts. J is TRBJ2-3 and V is TRBV7-9; 7 positions agree with TRBD2. The CDR3 length is 16 residues. Germline V lookup: CDR1 SEHNR, CDR2 FQNEAQ (reference sequence). V dropped 3 bases and J dropped 2; count of bases not matched to a gene: 8. The DNA of the CDR3 is TGTGCCAGCAGCTTCTCCCCGGGAGGTTTCACAGATACGCAGTATTTT. It specifies CASSFSPGGFTDTQYF. The entire variable domain, with the rest obtained from reference TRBV7-9 and TRBJ2-3, is as follows: DTGVSQNPRHKITKRGQNVTFRCDPISEHNRLYWYRQTLGQGPEFLTYFQNEAQLEKSRLLSDRFSAERPKGSFSTLEIQRTEQGDSAMYLCASSFSPGGFTDTQYFGPGTRLTVL.